The 19 T cell receptor beta chains given below trace back to one sample, sequenced in a study of low-dose radiotherapy and immunotherapy resistance in tumors. Specified time point: after trial treatment. Treatment specified: LDRT plus nivolumab, ipilimumab, low-dose cyclophosphamide and aspirin (RACIN trial). With TRAV- and TRBV-specific primers, first-strand cDNA was made, covering the alpha and beta chains. The authors amplified TCRs for roughly 20 PCR cycles with a constant-region primer and a V-primer adapter. TCRdb reanalysed the reads using MiXCR and keeps one entry per CDR3 protein. The data contain fewer than 50,000 distinct CDR3 sequences, 25% to 30% of them singletons. The input for sequencing was PBMCs, taken after low-dose radiotherapy plus immunotherapy. These TCRs come from a male donor with prostate cancer.

This clonotype has more than one count but fewer than ten. This may arise from a read error, as a much more abundant clone is one base away. This chain connects TRBV25-1 to TRBJ1-2; tentatively, D is TRBD1 (6 bases). This CDR3 has 12 residues. Trimming removed 11 bases at V and 7 bases at J, with 17 bases between. The germline CDR1 and CDR2 sequences are MGHDK and SYGVNS. The CDR3 coding sequence is TGTGCCGGCACGGGGGGGGCCTCTGGCTACACCTTC. This sequence encodes CAGTGGASGYTF.

Written as DNA, the CDR3 is TGTGCCAGCAGCGGGACTAGCGGGTCTCCCAACACAGATACGCAGTATTTT. It encodes CASSGTSGSPNTDTQYF. This chain uses TRBV5-4 with TRBJ2-3, with 12 nucleotides matching TRBD2. V was clipped by 4 bases and J by 2 bases; unmatched bases: 8. The CDR3 consists of 17 residues. Germline V lookup: CDR1 SGHNT, CDR2 YYREEE (reference sequence).

This clonotype has at least ten counts. V is TRBV4-1 and J is TRBJ1-4, with a tentative D call TRBD1 (5 bases). V shed 4 bases and J shed 6 bases, with 15 bases lying between them. Looked up from germline, CDR1 is MGHRA and CDR2 is YSYEKL. The CDR3 is 15 amino acids. The DNA of the CDR3 is TGCGCCAGCAGCCCGACCGGGACGGATGATGAAAAACTGTTTTTT. This codes for CASSPTGTDDEKLFF.

This clonotype occurred many times. J is TRBJ1-5 and V is TRBV10-2; D not resolved. The CDR3 totals 14 residues. The V gene lost 2 bases and the J gene lost 3 bases, with 8 bases spanning the gap. Germline-derived CDR1 and CDR2 are WSHSY and SAAADI. DNA for the CDR3: TGCGCCAGCAGTGAGGTAGGGTACAATCAGCCCCAGCATTTT. It codes for CASSEVGYNQPQHF.

This clonotype was detected ten times or more. The chain uses TRBV5-5 and TRBJ2-7, with D perhaps matching TRBD1 or TRBD2 (5 bases each). The ends were cut back, 2 bases at V and 9 bases at J, with 15 bases in the middle. This CDR3 region has 13 residues. CDR1 and CDR2 from the germline V gene are SGHKS and YYEKEE (reference sequence). CDR3 nucleotide sequence: TGTGCCAGCAGCTTTTCGAGGGACCCTCGGCAGTACTTC. It yields the protein CASSFSRDPRQYF.

This clonotype was picked up many times. The genes are TRBV5-4 and TRBJ2-5, with 8 bases identical to TRBD1. The germline V gene encodes CDR1 SGHNT and CDR2 YYREEE (reference sequence). The CDR3 totals 15 residues. V shed 3 bases, J shed 2 bases, and the junction held 6 bases outside the gene matches. In nucleotides, the CDR3 is TGTGCCAGCAGCTGGTACAGGGGGAATCAAGAGACCCAGTACTTC. Translation gives CASSWYRGNQETQYF.

Of note for this clonotype: A far larger clone is off by one base, so a read error is likely. This chain uses TRBV6-1 with TRBJ2-5; D ambiguous. Trimming removed 5 bases from V and 11 bases from J, with 15 bases in between. The CDR3 extends over 12 amino acids. Germline V gives CDR1 MNHNS, CDR2 SASEGT. The CDR3 region has the DNA TGTGCCAGCAGTCCCCCCTACAATGAGCAGTACTTC. Encoded protein: CASSPPYNEQYF.

Ten or more counts support this clonotype. V and J are TRBV6-6 and TRBJ2-1, with TRBD2 matching over 7 bases. CDR3 length: 15 amino acids. V shed 5 bases, J shed 4 bases, and the junction held 8 bases outside the gene matches. Per the germline V gene, CDR1 is MNHNY and CDR2 is SVGAGI (reference sequence). Here the CDR3 DNA reads TGTGCCAGCAGTAATCTAGCGGCACAATACAATGAGCAGTTCTTC. Amino acids: CASSNLAAQYNEQFF.

Many counts were recorded for this clonotype. This chain links TRBV7-2 with TRBJ2-1, with a weak D call TRBD2 (6 bases). The CDR3 loop spans 13 amino acids. Trimming removed 2 bases from V and 12 bases from J, with 14 bases in between. CDR1 SGHTA and CDR2 FQGNSA come from the germline V gene. CDR3 sequence reads: CASSLNTGAAQFF. DNA of the CDR3: TGTGCCAGCAGCTTAAACACGGGAGCGGCGCAGTTCTTC.

This chain joins TRBV28 and TRBJ2-7, with TRBD1 matching 9 bases. The V segment lost 7 bases and the J segment 6 bases; nucleotides outside the gene matches: 10. The CDR3 consists of 14 residues. Germline CDR1 and CDR2: MDHEN and SYDVKM. The CDR3 DNA is TGTGCCAGCACGTCAGGACAGGGGATTGCCGAGCAGTACTTC. Its translation is CASTSGQGIAEQYF.

In regard to this clonotype: The likely explanation is a read error, given a far larger clone one base away. The chain links TRBV12-3 or TRBV12-4 to TRBJ2-7; D is possibly TRBD1 (6 bases). This CDR3 is built from 13 residues. The V end lost 6 bases, the J end lost 4 bases, and 13 bases lay between the germline ends. The DNA of the CDR3 is TGTGCCAGCAGCCGGGGACACCCGTACGAGCAGTACTTC. Translation gives CASSRGHPYEQYF.

This clonotype was recorded many times. The CDR3 DNA is TGTGCCACCAGCAGAAGGGGACTAGCGGGGTACGAGCAGTACTTC. Protein sequence: CATSRRGLAGYEQYF. The J gene is TRBJ2-7, the V gene TRBV15, with TRBD2 matching 13 bases. Germline V CDR1 and CDR2: LNHNV, YYDKDF (reference sequence). J lost 4 bases, V lost 2 bases, and 2 bases had no gene match. CDR3 length equals 15 residues.

On this clonotype itself: A far larger clone is off by one base, so a read error is likely. The V gene is TRBV5-6, the J gene TRBJ2-1, with D perhaps being TRBD1 or TRBD2 (5 bases each). The germline V and J ends were trimmed by 5 bases and 13 bases, with 25 bases remaining between them. Germline values: CDR1 SGHDT, CDR2 YYEEEE. The CDR3 consists of 15 residues. CDR3 DNA: TGTGCCAGCAGTTCTGGGACCGCGGCCTGGAAGACCCAGTTCTTC. Protein sequence: CASSSGTAAWKTQFF. Together with reference TRBV5-6 and TRBJ2-1, the CDR3 gives the full variable domain: DAGVTQSPTHLIKTRGQQVTLRCSPKSGHDTVSWYQQALGQGPQFIFQYYEEEERQRGNFPDRFSGHQFPNYSSELNVNALLLGDSALYLCASSSGTAAWKTQFFGPGTRLTVL.

The table lists this clonotype with many counts. J is TRBJ2-5 and V is TRBV10-3; 7 nucleotides agree with TRBD2. The CDR3 is made up of 14 amino acids. After removal of 4 bases from V and 0 bases from J, the junction contained 2 bases not matched to a gene. Germline V gene data show CDR1 as ENHRY and CDR2 as SYGVKD. The CDR3 is CAISVGGNQETQYF. The DNA of the CDR3 is TGTGCCATCAGTGTGGGGGGGAACCAAGAGACCCAGTACTTC.

This clonotype has a single count. Germline is not matched at one junction end, which may reflect a read error. The rearrangement links TRBV12-3 or TRBV12-4 to TRBJ1-5, with 7 bases fitting TRBD1. This CDR3 contains 16 residues. Here the CDR3 DNA reads TGTGCTAGCAGCTCATCCAGCGAGGGGGCTTATCAGCCCCAGCATTTT. Its protein product is CASSSSSEGAYQPQHF.

The table lists this clonotype with many counts. The CDR3 loop reads CASSSRTSGSTDTQYF. CDR3 in DNA: TGTGCCAGCAGCTCCCGGACTAGCGGATCCACAGATACGCAGTATTTT. The chain has TRBV7-3 and TRBJ2-3; 10 positions match TRBD2. After removal of 4 bases from V and 2 bases from J, the junction contained 6 bases not matched to a gene. CDR3 length equals 16 residues. Germline V gene data show CDR1 as SGHTA and CDR2 as FQGTGA.

Ten or more counts support this clonotype. V is TRBV28 and J is TRBJ1-2, with a possible D match to TRBD1 (5 bases). The V end lost 10 bases, the J end lost 9 bases, and 18 bases lay between the germline ends. From germline, CDR1 is MDHEN and CDR2 SYDVKM. The CDR3 length is 12 residues. The CDR3 DNA reads as TGTGCCAACTCCCCCCGGGACGGACGCTACACCTTC. It specifies CANSPRDGRYTF.

Note on this clonotype: No DNA is shown, since the ends of the CDR3 on it are uncertain; the CDR3 is the one TCRdb lists. This chain connects TRBV6-8 to TRBJ2-2; the tabulated D call, TRBD2, remains unverified against the DNA. Germline assignment: CDR1 MNHGY and CDR2 SAAAGT. 17 amino acids form the CDR3, both terminal residues included. The CDR3 loop reads CASSYSRLADWGELFFF.

The rearrangement joins TRBV24-1 to TRBJ1-2, with 9 bases matching TRBD1. Germline CDR1 is KGHDR and CDR2 is SFDVKD. The CDR3 length is 15 residues. Trimming removed 6 bases from V and 3 bases from J; junction bases left unmatched: 7. DNA for the CDR3: TGTGCCACCAGTCTCTTTGGACAGGGGCACTATGGCTACACCTTC. It translates to CATSLFGQGHYGYTF.